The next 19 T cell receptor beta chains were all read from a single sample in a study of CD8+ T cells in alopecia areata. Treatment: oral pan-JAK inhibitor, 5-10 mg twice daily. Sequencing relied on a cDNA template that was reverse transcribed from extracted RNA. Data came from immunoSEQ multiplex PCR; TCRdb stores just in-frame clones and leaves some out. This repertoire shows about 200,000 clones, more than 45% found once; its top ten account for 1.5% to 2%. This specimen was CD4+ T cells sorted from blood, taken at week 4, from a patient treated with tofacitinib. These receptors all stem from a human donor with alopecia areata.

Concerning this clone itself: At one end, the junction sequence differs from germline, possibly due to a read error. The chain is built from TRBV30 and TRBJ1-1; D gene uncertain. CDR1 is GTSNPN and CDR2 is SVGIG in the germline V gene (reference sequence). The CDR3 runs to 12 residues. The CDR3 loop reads CAWGVGNTEAFF. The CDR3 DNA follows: TGTGCCTGGGGTGTTGGGAACACTGAAGCTTTCTTT.

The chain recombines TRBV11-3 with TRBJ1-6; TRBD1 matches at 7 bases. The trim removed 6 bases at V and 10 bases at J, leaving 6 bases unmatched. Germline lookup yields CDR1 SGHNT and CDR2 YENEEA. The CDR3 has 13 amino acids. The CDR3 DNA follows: TGTGCCAGCAGTACAGGGGCTGGGTCACCCCTCCACTTT. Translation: CASSTGAGSPLHF.

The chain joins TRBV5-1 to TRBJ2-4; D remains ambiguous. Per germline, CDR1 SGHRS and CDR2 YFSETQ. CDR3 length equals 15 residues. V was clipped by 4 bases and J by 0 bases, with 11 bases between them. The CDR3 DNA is TGCGCCAGCAGCCCCCAAATAGAAGCCAAAAACATTCAGTACTTC. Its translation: CASSPQIEAKNIQYF.

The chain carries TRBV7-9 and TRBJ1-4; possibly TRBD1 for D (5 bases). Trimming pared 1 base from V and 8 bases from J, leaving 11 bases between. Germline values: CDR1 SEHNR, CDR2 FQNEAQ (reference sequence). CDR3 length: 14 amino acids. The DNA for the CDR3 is TGTGCCAGCAGCTTAGACAGGAGTGGAGAAAAACTGTTTTTT. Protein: CASSLDRSGEKLFF. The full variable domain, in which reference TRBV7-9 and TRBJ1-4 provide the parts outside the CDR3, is DTGVSQNPRHKITKRGQNVTFRCDPISEHNRLYWYRQTLGQGPEFLTYFQNEAQLEKSRLLSDRFSAERPKGSFSTLEIQRTEQGDSAMYLCASSLDRSGEKLFFGSGTQLSVL.

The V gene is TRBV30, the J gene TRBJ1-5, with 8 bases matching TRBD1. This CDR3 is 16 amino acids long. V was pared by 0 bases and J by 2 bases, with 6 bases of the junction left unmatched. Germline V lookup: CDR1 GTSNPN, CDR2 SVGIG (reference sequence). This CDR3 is CAWSVRGTGRNQPQHF. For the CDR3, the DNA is TGTGCCTGGAGTGTAAGGGGGACAGGACGCAATCAGCCCCAGCATTTT.

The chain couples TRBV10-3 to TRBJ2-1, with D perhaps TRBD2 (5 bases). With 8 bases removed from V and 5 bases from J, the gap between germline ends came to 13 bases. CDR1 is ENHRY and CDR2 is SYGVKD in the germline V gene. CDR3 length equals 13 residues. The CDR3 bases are TGTGCCATCTTAAGGGAGATGCACAATGAGCAGTTCTTC. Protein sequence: CAILREMHNEQFF.

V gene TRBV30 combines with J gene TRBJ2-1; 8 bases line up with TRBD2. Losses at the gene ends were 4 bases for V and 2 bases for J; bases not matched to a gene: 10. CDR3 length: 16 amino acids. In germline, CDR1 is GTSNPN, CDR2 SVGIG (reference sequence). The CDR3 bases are TGTGCCTGGACTGATCCCCGGGGGGGAACCTACAATGAGCAGTTCTTC. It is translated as CAWTDPRGGTYNEQFF. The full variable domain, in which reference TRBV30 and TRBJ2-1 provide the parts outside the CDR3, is SQTIHQWPATLVQPVGSPLSLECTVEGTSNPNLYWYRQAAGRGLQLLFYSVGIGQISSEVPQNLSASRPQDRQFILSSKKLLLSDSGFYLCAWTDPRGGTYNEQFFGPGTRLTVL.

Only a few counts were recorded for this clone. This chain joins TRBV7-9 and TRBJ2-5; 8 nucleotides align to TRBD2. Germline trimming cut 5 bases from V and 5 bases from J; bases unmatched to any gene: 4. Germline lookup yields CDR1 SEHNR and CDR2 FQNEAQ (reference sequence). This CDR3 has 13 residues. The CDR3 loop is CASSGRLAETQYF. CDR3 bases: TGTGCCAGCAGCGGACGACTAGCGGAGACCCAGTACTTC.

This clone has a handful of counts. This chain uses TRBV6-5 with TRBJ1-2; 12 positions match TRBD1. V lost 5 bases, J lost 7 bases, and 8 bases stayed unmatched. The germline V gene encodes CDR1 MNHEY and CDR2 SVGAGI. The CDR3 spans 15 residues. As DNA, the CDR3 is TGTGCCAGCAGTACCCCGGGACAGGGGGCGCGTGGCTACACCTTC. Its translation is CASSTPGQGARGYTF.

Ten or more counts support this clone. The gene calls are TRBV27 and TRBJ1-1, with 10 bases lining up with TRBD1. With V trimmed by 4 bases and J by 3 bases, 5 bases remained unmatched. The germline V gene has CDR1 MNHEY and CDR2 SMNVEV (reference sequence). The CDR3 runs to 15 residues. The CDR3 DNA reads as TGTGCCAGCAGTTCTTGGACAGGGGGGGACACTGAAGCTTTCTTT. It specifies CASSSWTGGDTEAFF.

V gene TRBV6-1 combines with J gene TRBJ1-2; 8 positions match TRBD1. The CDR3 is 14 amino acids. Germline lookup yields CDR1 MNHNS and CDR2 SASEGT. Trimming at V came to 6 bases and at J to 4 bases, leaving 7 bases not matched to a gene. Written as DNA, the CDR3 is TGTGCCAGCAGGGGGGCACAGGGGGGCTATGGCTACACCTTC. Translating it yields CASRGAQGGYGYTF.

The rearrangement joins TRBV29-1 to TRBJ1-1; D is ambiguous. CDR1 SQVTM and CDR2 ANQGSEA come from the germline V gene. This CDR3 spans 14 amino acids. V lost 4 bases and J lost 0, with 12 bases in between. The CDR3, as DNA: TGCAGCGTTGGGCGAGACATGTTGAACACTGAAGCTTTCTTT. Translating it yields CSVGRDMLNTEAFF.

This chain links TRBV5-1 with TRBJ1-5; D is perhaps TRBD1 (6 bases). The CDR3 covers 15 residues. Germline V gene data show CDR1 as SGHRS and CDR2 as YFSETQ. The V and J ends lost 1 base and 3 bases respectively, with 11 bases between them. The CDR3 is CASSLSTGLNQPQHF. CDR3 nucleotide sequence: TGCGCCAGCAGCTTGAGCACAGGGCTCAATCAGCCCCAGCATTTT.

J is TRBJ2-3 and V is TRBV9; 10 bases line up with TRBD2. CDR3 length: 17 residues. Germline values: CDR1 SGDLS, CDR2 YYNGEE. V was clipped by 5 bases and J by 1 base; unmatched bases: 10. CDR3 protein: CASSRPTGTSGTDTQYF. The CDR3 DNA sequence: TGTGCCAGCAGTCGCCCTACCGGGACTAGCGGCACAGATACGCAGTATTTT.

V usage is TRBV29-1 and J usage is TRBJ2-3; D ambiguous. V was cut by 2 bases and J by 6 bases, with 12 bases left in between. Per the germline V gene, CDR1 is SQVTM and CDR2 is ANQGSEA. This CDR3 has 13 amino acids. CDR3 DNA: TGCAGCGTTGAAAGGCTCGCCCTGGATACGCAGTATTTT. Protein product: CSVERLALDTQYF.

CDR3 DNA: TGTGCCAGCAGTGAAAGGTGGGCAGCCCTAAATAAAGAGACCCAGTACTTC. Its protein product is CASSERWAALNKETQYF. The V gene is TRBV6-1, the J gene TRBJ2-5; D is unresolved. This CDR3 is 17 amino acids long. V lost 2 bases and J 3 bases, leaving 19 bases between the germline ends. The germline V gene has CDR1 MNHNS and CDR2 SASEGT.

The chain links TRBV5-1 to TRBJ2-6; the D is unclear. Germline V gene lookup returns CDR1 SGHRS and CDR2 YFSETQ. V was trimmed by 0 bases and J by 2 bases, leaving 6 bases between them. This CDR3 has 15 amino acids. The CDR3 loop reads CASSLGVPGANVLTF. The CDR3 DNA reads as TGCGCCAGCAGCTTGGGTGTCCCTGGGGCCAACGTCCTGACTTTC.

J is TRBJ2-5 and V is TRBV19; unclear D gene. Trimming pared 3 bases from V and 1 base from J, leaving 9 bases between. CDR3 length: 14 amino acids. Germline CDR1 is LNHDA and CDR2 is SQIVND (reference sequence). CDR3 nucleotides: TGTGCCAGTAGTATTAACACGTTCCAAGAGACCCAGTACTTC. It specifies CASSINTFQETQYF.

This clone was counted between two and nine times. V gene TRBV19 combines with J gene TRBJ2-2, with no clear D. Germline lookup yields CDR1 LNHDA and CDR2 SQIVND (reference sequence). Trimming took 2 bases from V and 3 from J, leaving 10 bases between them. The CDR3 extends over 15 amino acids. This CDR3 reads CASSIRMTYTGELFF. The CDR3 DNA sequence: TGTGCCAGTAGTATAAGGATGACTTACACCGGGGAGCTGTTTTTT.